The 21 T cell receptor beta chains presented below share a single source sample, sequenced in a study of blood T cell repertoires in COVID-19. Profiled with immunoSEQ multiplex PCR; TCRdb holds only in-frame clones, not every one. The sample lists some 200,000 clones, 83% seen once, with roughly 1.2% in the top ten. Sequenced material: peripheral blood. The receptors shown here come from a woman aged 25 to 39 with COVID-19, enrolled during active disease.

The rearrangement joins TRBV19 to TRBJ1-6; TRBD1 agrees at 11 bases. The ends lost 9 bases at V and 10 bases at J; junction bases unmatched: 5. Germline V gene data show CDR1 as LNHDA and CDR2 as SQIVND (reference sequence). The CDR3 totals 13 residues. CDR3 in amino acids: CASRDRGFSPLHF. The CDR3, as DNA: TGTGCCAGCCGGGACAGGGGGTTCTCACCCCTCCACTTT.

The V gene is TRBV2, the J gene TRBJ2-2, with TRBD2 identical over 12 bases. This CDR3 has 18 residues. With 6 bases clipped from V and 1 base from J, the junction kept 9 bases outside the gene matches. In germline, CDR1 is SNHLY, CDR2 FYNNEI. DNA for the CDR3: TGTGCCAGCAGCCAAAGGGTACTAGCGGGGGGGAACACCGGGGAGCTGTTTTTT. Amino acid sequence: CASSQRVLAGGNTGELFF.

The chain carries TRBV19 and TRBJ1-2; D is possibly TRBD1 (6 bases). The V gene's germline CDR1 is LNHDA and CDR2 SQIVND (reference sequence). V was trimmed by 1 base and J by 2 bases, leaving 11 bases between them. CDR3 size: 15 residues. The CDR3 DNA is TGTGCCAGTAGTATAGGGGTAGGGGGAAACTATGGCTACACCTTC. Its translation: CASSIGVGGNYGYTF.

This clone appeared a single time. This chain joins TRBV19 and TRBJ1-4; tentative D call: TRBD1 (6 bases). This CDR3 is 14 amino acids long. Trimming removed 5 bases from V and 3 bases from J, with 10 bases in between. Germline CDR1 LNHDA, CDR2 SQIVND (reference sequence). CDR3 nucleotide sequence: TGTGCCAGTAGTCCTCAGGGGTCTAATGAAAAACTGTTTTTT. As protein: CASSPQGSNEKLFF. Full variable domain (outside the CDR3, taken from reference TRBV19 and TRBJ1-4): DGGITQSPKYLFRKEGQNVTLSCEQNLNHDAMYWYRQDPGQGLRLIYYSQIVNDFQKGDIAEGYSVSREKKESFPLTVTSAQKNPTAFYLCASSPQGSNEKLFFGSGTQLSVL.

V gene TRBV6-1 combines with J gene TRBJ1-2; TRBD1 agrees at 7 bases. Germline lookup yields CDR1 MNHNS and CDR2 SASEGT. The CDR3 contains 16 residues. The V gene end was trimmed by 0 bases and the J gene end by 2 bases; junction bases not matched to a gene: 6. CDR3 nucleotide sequence: TGTGCCAGCAGTGAAGCGCGGAGGGGGCACAACTATGGCTACACCTTC. Its protein is CASSEARRGHNYGYTF.

This clone was counted only a few times. The chain links TRBV28 to TRBJ1-1; D is unresolved. The CDR3 is 13 amino acids. Trimming cost V 5 bases and J 3 bases, with 10 bases left between them. Germline CDR1 is MDHEN and CDR2 is SYDVKM. CDR3 amino acids: CASSPREHTEAFF. CDR3 DNA: TGTGCCAGCAGTCCCCGGGAACACACTGAAGCTTTCTTT.

The CDR3 here is CASSLAELALNNEQFF. The CDR3 DNA sequence: TGTGCCAGCAGCTTAGCGGAACTAGCGCTGAACAATGAGCAGTTCTTC. The chain carries TRBV7-9 and TRBJ2-1, with 7 bases lining up with TRBD2. CDR1 and CDR2 from the germline V gene are SEHNR and FQNEAQ (reference sequence). The CDR3 totals 16 residues. V lost 0 bases, J lost 5 bases, and 7 bases stayed unmatched.

V is TRBV2 and J is TRBJ1-2; the match to TRBD1 covers 9 bases. CDR3 size: 14 residues. Trimming at V came to 7 bases and at J to 6 bases, leaving 9 bases not matched to a gene. Germline CDR1 SNHLY, CDR2 FYNNEI. The CDR3 region is CASKLQGAGDGYTF. For the CDR3, the DNA is TGTGCCAGCAAGTTACAGGGGGCTGGAGATGGCTACACCTTC.

CDR3 amino acids: CASSPDRGSREQYF. The CDR3 DNA follows: TGTGCCAGCAGCCCTGACAGGGGGTCTAGGGAGCAGTACTTC. The chain links TRBV7-3 to TRBJ2-7; 9 bases map to TRBD1. The CDR3 extends over 14 amino acids. The V gene end was trimmed by 5 bases and the J gene end by 7 bases; junction bases not matched to a gene: 9. Germline-derived CDR1 and CDR2 are SGHTA and FQGTGA.

This clone was detected once. The chain carries TRBV29-1 and TRBJ2-2, with a tentative D call TRBD1 (7 bases). This CDR3 has 15 amino acids. V was pared by 4 bases and J by 6 bases, with 18 bases between. Germline CDR1 SQVTM, CDR2 ANQGSEA. The DNA for the CDR3 is TGCAGCGTTGTTGAAGGGGGCGGGATAGCCGGGGAGCTGTTTTTT. It yields the protein CSVVEGGGIAGELFF.

This chain uses TRBV19 with TRBJ2-1; 8 nucleotides agree with TRBD2. V lost 6 bases, J lost 7 bases, and 8 bases stayed unmatched. Per germline, CDR1 LNHDA and CDR2 SQIVND (reference sequence). The CDR3 spans 14 residues. CDR3 loop: CASSVGTSANEQFF. For the CDR3, the DNA is TGTGCCAGTAGCGTCGGGACTAGTGCTAATGAGCAGTTCTTC.

This clone has more than one count but fewer than ten. This chain joins TRBV6-1 and TRBJ2-5; 7 bases are shared with TRBD2. CDR3 size: 14 residues. CDR1 is MNHNS, CDR2 SASEGT, per germline. J lost 5 bases, V lost 3 bases, and 6 bases had no gene match. The CDR3 is CASSDGGGWETQYF. For the CDR3, the DNA is TGTGCCAGCAGTGATGGGGGAGGGTGGGAGACCCAGTACTTC.

The genes are TRBV7-9 and TRBJ2-1; possible D gene TRBD2, 5 bases. Trimming left V 7 bases short and J 7 bases short, with 17 bases between. Germline CDR1 SEHNR, CDR2 FQNEAQ (reference sequence). CDR3 length: 14 residues. The CDR3 DNA reads as TGTGCCAGCACCTACGGAGGAGTTTTGAATGAGCAGTTCTTC. This sequence encodes CASTYGGVLNEQFF.

The genes are TRBV6-4 and TRBJ2-5; TRBD1 aligns across 9 bases. V gave up 4 bases and J gave up 2 bases; unmatched junction bases: 2. The CDR3 sequence is 14 residues long. Germline V gene sequence: CDR1 MRHNA, CDR2 SNTAGT. The CDR3 DNA is TGTGCCAGCAGTGGGGACAGGGCACAAGAGACCCAGTACTTC. It is translated as CASSGDRAQETQYF.

The V and J genes are TRBV5-1 and TRBJ1-4, with D unresolved. The CDR3 sequence is 15 residues long. The V and J ends lost 2 bases and 8 bases respectively, with 16 bases between them. Germline V gene sequence: CDR1 SGHRS, CDR2 YFSETQ. DNA for the CDR3: TGCGCCAGCAGCTTTGGAAGGGAGGTGAACGAAAAACTGTTTTTT. This translates into CASSFGREVNEKLFF.

The chain employs TRBV5-6 and TRBJ1-5, with TRBD1 matching over 8 bases. The V gene end was trimmed by 4 bases and the J gene end by 2 bases; junction bases not matched to a gene: 2. The CDR3 extends over 14 amino acids. Germline lookup yields CDR1 SGHDT and CDR2 YYEEEE. Here the CDR3 reads CASSQTGGNQPQHF. DNA of the CDR3: TGTGCCAGCAGCCAGACAGGGGGCAATCAGCCCCAGCATTTT.

This clone showed up just once. The chain is built from TRBV25-1 and TRBJ2-1; the D gene is possibly TRBD2 (6 bases). The CDR3 is 14 residues long. The ends were cut back, 6 bases at V and 2 bases at J, with 11 bases in the middle. Germline V gene sequence: CDR1 MGHDK, CDR2 SYGVNS. The CDR3 sequence is CASSGTGAYNEQFF. In DNA, the CDR3 is TGTGCCAGCAGCGGTACGGGAGCCTACAATGAGCAGTTCTTC.

CDR3 bases: TGTGCCTTCGGACAGTCCTATAATTCACCCCTCCACTTT. Amino acid sequence: CAFGQSYNSPLHF. The V gene is TRBV30, the J gene TRBJ1-6; D is perhaps TRBD1 (6 bases). CDR1 and CDR2 from the germline V gene are GTSNPN and SVGIG (reference sequence). The CDR3 has 13 residues. V lost 7 bases and J 1 base, leaving 8 bases between the germline ends.

The table lists this clone with a count of one. The rearrangement joins TRBV19 to TRBJ1-4; TRBD1 matches 8 bases. The V and J ends lost 3 bases and 8 bases, in that order; junction bases with no gene match: 20. This CDR3 has 19 residues. CDR1 and CDR2 (germline): LNHDA, SQIVND (reference sequence). The CDR3 protein is CASSIPISAWTGRSEKLFF. For the CDR3, the DNA is TGTGCCAGTAGTATCCCCATTTCGGCTTGGACAGGGAGGTCGGAAAAACTGTTTTTT.

The chain uses TRBV14 and TRBJ2-4; weak D call: TRBD2 (6 bases). Germline V gene data show CDR1 as SGHDN and CDR2 as FVKESK. V lost 0 bases and J 0 bases, leaving 15 bases between the germline ends. The CDR3 spans 18 residues. Written as DNA, the CDR3 is TGTGCCAGCAGCCAAGATCTGGGGCGGGGTCTAGCCAAAAACATTCAGTACTTC. Translating it yields CASSQDLGRGLAKNIQYF.

The J gene is TRBJ2-7, the V gene TRBV4-1; 15 nucleotides line up with TRBD2. Germline V gene sequence: CDR1 MGHRA, CDR2 YSYEKL. The CDR3 is 17 residues long. J lost 3 bases, V lost 5 bases, and 8 bases had no gene match. The CDR3 region is CASSLRTSGGGFYEQYF. The CDR3 region has the DNA TGCGCCAGCAGCTTACGGACTAGCGGGGGGGGTTTCTACGAGCAGTACTTC.